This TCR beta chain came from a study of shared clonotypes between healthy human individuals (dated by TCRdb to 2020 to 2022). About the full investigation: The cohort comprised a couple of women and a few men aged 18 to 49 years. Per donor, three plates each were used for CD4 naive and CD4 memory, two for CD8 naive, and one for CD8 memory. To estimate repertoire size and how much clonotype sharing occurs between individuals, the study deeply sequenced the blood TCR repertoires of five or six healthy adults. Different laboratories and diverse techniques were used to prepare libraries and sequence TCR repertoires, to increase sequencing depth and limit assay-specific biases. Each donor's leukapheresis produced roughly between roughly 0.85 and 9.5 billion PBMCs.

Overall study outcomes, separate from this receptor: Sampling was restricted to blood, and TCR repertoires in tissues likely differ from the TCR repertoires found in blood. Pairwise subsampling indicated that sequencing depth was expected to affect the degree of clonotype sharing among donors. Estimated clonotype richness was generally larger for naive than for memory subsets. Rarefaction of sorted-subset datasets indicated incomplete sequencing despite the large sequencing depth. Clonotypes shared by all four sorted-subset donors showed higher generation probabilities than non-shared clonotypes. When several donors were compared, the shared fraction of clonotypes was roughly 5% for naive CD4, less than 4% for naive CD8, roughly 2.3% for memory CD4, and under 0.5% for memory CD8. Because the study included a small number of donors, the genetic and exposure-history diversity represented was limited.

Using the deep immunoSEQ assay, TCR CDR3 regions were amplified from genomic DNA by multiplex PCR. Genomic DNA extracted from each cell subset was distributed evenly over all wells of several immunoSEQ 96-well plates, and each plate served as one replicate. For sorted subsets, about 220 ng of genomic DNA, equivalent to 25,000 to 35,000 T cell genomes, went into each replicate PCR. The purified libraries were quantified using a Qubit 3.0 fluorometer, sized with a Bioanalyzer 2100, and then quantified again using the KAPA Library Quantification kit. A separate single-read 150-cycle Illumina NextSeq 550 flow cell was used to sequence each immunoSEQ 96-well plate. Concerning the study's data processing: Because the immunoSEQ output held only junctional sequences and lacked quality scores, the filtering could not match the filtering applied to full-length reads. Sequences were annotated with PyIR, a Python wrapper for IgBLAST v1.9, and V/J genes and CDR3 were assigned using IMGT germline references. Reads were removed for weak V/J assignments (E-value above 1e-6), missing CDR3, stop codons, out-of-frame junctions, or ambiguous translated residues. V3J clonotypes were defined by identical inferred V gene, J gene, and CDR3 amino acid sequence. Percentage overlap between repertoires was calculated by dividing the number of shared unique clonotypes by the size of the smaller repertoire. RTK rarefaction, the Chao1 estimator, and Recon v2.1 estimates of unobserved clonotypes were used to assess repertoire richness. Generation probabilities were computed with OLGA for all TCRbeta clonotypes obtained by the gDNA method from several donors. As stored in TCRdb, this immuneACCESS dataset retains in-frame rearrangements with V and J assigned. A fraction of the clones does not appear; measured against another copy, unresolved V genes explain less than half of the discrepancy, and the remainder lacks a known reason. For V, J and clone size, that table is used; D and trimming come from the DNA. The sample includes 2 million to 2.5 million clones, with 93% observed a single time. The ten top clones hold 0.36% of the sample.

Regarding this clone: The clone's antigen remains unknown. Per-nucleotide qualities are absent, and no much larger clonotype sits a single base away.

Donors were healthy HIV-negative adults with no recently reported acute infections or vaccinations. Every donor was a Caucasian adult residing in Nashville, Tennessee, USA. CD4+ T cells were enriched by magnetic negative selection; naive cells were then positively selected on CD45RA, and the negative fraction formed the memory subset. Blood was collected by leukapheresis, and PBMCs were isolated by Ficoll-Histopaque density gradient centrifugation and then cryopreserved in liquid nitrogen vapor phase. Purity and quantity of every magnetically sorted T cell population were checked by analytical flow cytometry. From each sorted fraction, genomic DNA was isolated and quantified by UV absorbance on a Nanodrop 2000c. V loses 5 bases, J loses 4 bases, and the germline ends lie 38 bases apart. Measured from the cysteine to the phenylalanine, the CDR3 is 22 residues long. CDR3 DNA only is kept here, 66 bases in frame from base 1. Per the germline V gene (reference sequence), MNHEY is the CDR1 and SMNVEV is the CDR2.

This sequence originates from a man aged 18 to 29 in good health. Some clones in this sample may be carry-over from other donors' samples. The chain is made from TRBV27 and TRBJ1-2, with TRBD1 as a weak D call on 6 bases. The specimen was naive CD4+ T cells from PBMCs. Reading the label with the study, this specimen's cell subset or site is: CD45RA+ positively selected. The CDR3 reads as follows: CASSNRGGAGHGPSQMGYGYTF. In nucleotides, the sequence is TGTGCCAGCAGTAACCGAGGGGGTGCAGGCCATGGACCTTCACAAATGGGCTATGGCTACACCTTC.